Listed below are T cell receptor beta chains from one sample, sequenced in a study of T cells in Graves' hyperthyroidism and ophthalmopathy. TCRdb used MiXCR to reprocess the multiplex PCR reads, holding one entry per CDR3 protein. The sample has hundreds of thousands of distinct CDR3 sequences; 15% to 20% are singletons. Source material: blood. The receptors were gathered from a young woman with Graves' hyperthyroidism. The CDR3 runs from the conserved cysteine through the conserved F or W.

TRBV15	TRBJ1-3	CATSPRRAGNTIYF
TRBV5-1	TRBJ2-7	CASSKDLVPEQYF
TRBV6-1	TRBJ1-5	CASSQEEVDDQPQHF
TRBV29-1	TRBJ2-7	CSVAGGILPPYEQYF
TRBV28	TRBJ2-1	CASSGDLGVPYNEQFF
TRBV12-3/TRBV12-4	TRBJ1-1	CASSPTGQNTEAFF
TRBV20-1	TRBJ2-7	CSARAGERTAIEQYF
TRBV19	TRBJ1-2	CARRPPRGACYGYTF
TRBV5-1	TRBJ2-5	CASSLEGYQETQYF
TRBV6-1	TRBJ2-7	CASRGDLINEQYF
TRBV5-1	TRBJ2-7	CASSLVGGYEQYF
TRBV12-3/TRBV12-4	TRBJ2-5	CASSLTGPGETQYF
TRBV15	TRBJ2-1	CATSRRGLGLWTPDNEQFF
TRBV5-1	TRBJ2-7	CTSSHVAGASYEQYF
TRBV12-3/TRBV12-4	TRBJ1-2	CASKAGGYGYTF
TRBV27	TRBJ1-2	CASSLFGQNGYTF
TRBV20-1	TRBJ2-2	CSARVRGTGELFF
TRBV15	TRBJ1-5	CATSRDSGQGGQWGNQPQHF
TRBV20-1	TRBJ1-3	CSANKADTIYF
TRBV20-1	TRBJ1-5	CSASMETQPQHF
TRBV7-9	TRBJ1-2	CASSLPTGYGYTF
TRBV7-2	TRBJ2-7	CASSSPPREYEQYF
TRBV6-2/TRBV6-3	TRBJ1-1	CASSYSPGQGATDAFF
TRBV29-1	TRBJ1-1	CSAGHAGTEAFF
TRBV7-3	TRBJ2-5	CASSSIGGGETQYF
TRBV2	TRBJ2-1	CASSGLAGGPHNEQFF
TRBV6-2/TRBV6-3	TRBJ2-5	CASSYSVEKETQYF
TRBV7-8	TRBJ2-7	CASSLGTLIYEQYF
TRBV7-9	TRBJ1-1	CASSWAKNTEAFF
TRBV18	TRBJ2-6	CASSPPLTVISGANVLTF
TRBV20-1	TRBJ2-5	CSATWETQYF
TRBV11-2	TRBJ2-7	CASSLGGGESYEQYF
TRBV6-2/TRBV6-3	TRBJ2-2	CASSYYATGELFF
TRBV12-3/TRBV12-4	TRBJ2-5	CASSASGTDQETQYF
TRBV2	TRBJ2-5	CASSEALGGQETQYF
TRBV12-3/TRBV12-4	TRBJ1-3	CASSLVFSGNTIYF